The 22 T cell receptor beta chains given below trace back to one sample, sequenced in a study of blood T cell repertoires in COVID-19. Repertoires were generated with immunoSEQ multiplex PCR, while TCRdb's copy carries only in-frame clones and drops some. The sample includes about 250,000 clones, 86% seen only once; the top ten take roughly 5.2%. The sequenced sample consisted of peripheral blood. The receptors here all came from a woman aged 80 or over with COVID-19, enrolled during active disease.

With respect to this clone: At the DNA level, this CDR3 is encoded by other sequences in the same sample as well. V is TRBV6-5 and J is TRBJ1-1; D unresolved. Trimming removed 0 bases from V and 1 base from J, with 3 bases in between. This CDR3 spans 13 amino acids. Per the germline V gene, CDR1 is MNHEY and CDR2 is SVGAGI. In DNA, the CDR3 is TGTGCCAGCAGTTACTCGCGGAACACTGAAGCTTTCTTT. Its protein product is CASSYSRNTEAFF.

This chain uses TRBV11-2 with TRBJ2-1; 8 bases are a match to TRBD1. V trimming: 2 bases; J trimming: 7 bases; junction bases outside the gene matches: 4. The CDR3 is made up of 14 amino acids. Germline V gene sequence: CDR1 SGHAT, CDR2 FQNNGV. The CDR3 bases are TGTGCCAGCAGCTTAAGACAGGGGTGGAATGAGCAGTTCTTC. It is translated as CASSLRQGWNEQFF.

J is TRBJ1-6 and V is TRBV10-2, with TRBD1 matching 9 bases. Germline CDR1 reads WSHSY; CDR2 reads SAAADI. The CDR3 has 13 amino acids. With V trimmed by 10 bases and J by 7 bases, 5 bases remained unmatched. CDR3 nucleotides: TGCGCCACCATCGGACAGGGGAATTCACCCCTCCACTTT. Encoded protein: CATIGQGNSPLHF.

J is TRBJ2-1 and V is TRBV12-3 or TRBV12-4; D unclear. This CDR3 is built from 12 residues. The ends were cut back, 7 bases at V and 2 bases at J, with 6 bases in the middle. CDR3 protein: CASKDTYNEQFF. The CDR3 coding sequence is TGTGCCAGCAAAGACACCTACAATGAGCAGTTCTTC.

The chain combines TRBV10-3 with TRBJ2-2; TRBD2 agrees at 9 bases. With V trimmed by 7 bases and J by 4 bases, 10 bases remained unmatched. From germline, CDR1 is ENHRY and CDR2 SYGVKD. CDR3 length: 16 residues. The CDR3 reads CAIKATSGLITGELFF. DNA of the CDR3: TGTGCCATCAAGGCTACTAGCGGGCTGATCACCGGGGAGCTGTTTTTT.

V and J are TRBV20-1 and TRBJ1-2; 7 bases map to TRBD1. CDR1 is DFQATT and CDR2 is SNEGSKA in the germline V gene (reference sequence). This CDR3 contains 11 residues. CDR3 sequence reads: CSLRQGAGYTF. In DNA form, the CDR3 reads TGCAGCCTAAGACAGGGAGCTGGCTACACCTTC.

The chain carries TRBV18 and TRBJ2-2; possible D gene TRBD2, 5 bases. V shed 4 bases and J shed 6 bases, with 15 bases lying between them. This CDR3 has 15 residues. Per the germline V gene, CDR1 is KGHSH and CDR2 is LQKENI. CDR3 sequence: CASSLDQVGAGELFF. The CDR3 DNA follows: TGTGCCAGCTCACTCGACCAGGTCGGGGCCGGGGAGCTGTTTTTT.

V is TRBV19 and J is TRBJ1-1; perhaps TRBD1 as D (6 bases). The CDR3 runs to 15 residues. Trimming shortened V by 8 bases and J by 4 bases, and 20 bases separated the two germline ends. Germline lookup yields CDR1 LNHDA and CDR2 SQIVND (reference sequence). The CDR3 coding sequence is TGTGCCAGTGGACATATTCAAGGGGGGGGCACTGAAGCTTTCTTT. This translates into CASGHIQGGGTEAFF. Variable domain in full (rest from reference TRBV19 and TRBJ1-1): DGGITQSPKYLFRKEGQNVTLSCEQNLNHDAMYWYRQDPGQGLRLIYYSQIVNDFQKGDIAEGYSVSREKKESFPLTVTSAQKNPTAFYLCASGHIQGGGTEAFFGQGTRLTVV.

This clone was found once. The genes are TRBV10-3 and TRBJ2-3, with TRBD2 as a possible D gene (6 bases). V lost 6 bases, J lost 1 base, and 14 bases lay in between. The CDR3 has 15 amino acids. Looked up from germline, CDR1 is ENHRY and CDR2 is SYGVKD. CDR3 bases: TGTGCCATCAGCCCTACTAGCTTCGGCACAGATACGCAGTATTTT. Encoded protein: CAISPTSFGTDTQYF.

This chain joins TRBV6-5 and TRBJ2-7, with 8 nucleotides matching TRBD1. This CDR3 comprises 13 residues. Germline V lookup: CDR1 MNHEY, CDR2 SVGAGI. CDR3 sequence: CASSQGPQGQAIV. CDR3 bases: TGTGCCAGCAGCCAAGGCCCCCAGGGACAGGCTATCGTC.

This clone was recorded only once. The chain is built from TRBV4-2 and TRBJ1-1; tentative D call: TRBD1 (6 bases). The CDR3 consists of 15 residues. The ends were cut back, 2 bases at V and 5 bases at J, with 15 bases in the middle. CDR1 LGHNA and CDR2 YNFKEQ come from the germline V gene. The CDR3 loop reads CASSQSQGDDTEAFF. In nucleotides, the CDR3 is TGTGCCAGCAGCCAATCACAGGGAGATGATACTGAAGCTTTCTTT.

The chain links TRBV7-9 to TRBJ2-2; D may be TRBD1 (5 bases). Trimming shortened V by 1 base and J by 5 bases, and 14 bases separated the two germline ends. The CDR3 extends over 16 amino acids. CDR1 is SEHNR, CDR2 FQNEAQ, per germline (reference sequence). For the CDR3, the DNA is TGTGCCAGCAGCTTAGTTGTAACAGGCAGGACCGGGGAGCTGTTTTTT. It specifies CASSLVVTGRTGELFF.

The rearrangement joins TRBV11-2 to TRBJ1-1; 7 nucleotides line up with TRBD1. Germline CDR1 is SGHAT and CDR2 is FQNNGV. This CDR3 contains 14 residues. The ends lost 5 bases at V and 0 bases at J; junction bases unmatched: 3. The CDR3 here is CASSNRGMNTEAFF. CDR3 bases: TGTGCCAGCAGCAACAGGGGAATGAACACTGAAGCTTTCTTT.

The V call is TRBV5-6, the J call TRBJ1-3, with 7 bases matching TRBD1. The germline gives CDR1 SGHDT, CDR2 YYEEEE. This CDR3 region has 13 residues. The ends lost 4 bases at V and 4 bases at J; junction bases unmatched: 2. The CDR3 DNA is TGTGCCAGCAGCCAGGGACAGGGAAACACCATATATTTT. Translated, it gives CASSQGQGNTIYF.

V is TRBV5-1 and J is TRBJ1-3; 7 bases are shared with TRBD1. Germline-derived CDR1 and CDR2 are SGHRS and YFSETQ. The CDR3 loop spans 15 amino acids. Germline trimming cut 0 bases from V and 3 bases from J; bases unmatched to any gene: 3. CDR3 nucleotide sequence: TGCGCCAGCAGCTTGGAGGGGGCCCATGGAAACACCATATATTTT. Translating gives CASSLEGAHGNTIYF.

The rearrangement joins TRBV7-8 to TRBJ2-3, with 7 bases that match TRBD2. V was clipped by 0 bases and J by 0 bases; unmatched bases: 12. This CDR3 is built from 19 residues. Germline values: CDR1 SGHVS, CDR2 FQNEAQ. The CDR3 loop is CASSLAWGGRVPSTDTQYF. In nucleotides, the CDR3 is TGTGCCAGCAGCTTAGCGTGGGGGGGAAGGGTGCCTAGCACAGATACGCAGTATTTT.

A few counts support this clone. The rearrangement uses TRBV2 and TRBJ1-3; 7 nucleotides match TRBD1. The CDR3 runs to 13 residues. J lost 1 base, V lost 11 bases, and 5 bases had no gene match. CDR1 is SNHLY and CDR2 is FYNNEI in the germline V gene. CDR3 loop: CAVSQGSGNTIYF. The CDR3 bases are TGTGCCGTCTCACAGGGGTCTGGAAACACCATATATTTT.

The sample holds a few counts of this clone. This chain uses TRBV6-6 with TRBJ1-1; perhaps TRBD1 as D (5 bases). V lost 6 bases, J lost 6 bases, and 17 bases lay in between. Germline V gives CDR1 MNHNY, CDR2 SVGAGI (reference sequence). This CDR3 region has 14 residues. The CDR3 reads CASRFSDSRAEAFF. The CDR3 region has the DNA TGTGCCAGCAGATTCTCAGACAGTCGGGCTGAAGCTTTCTTT.

The chain has TRBV28 and TRBJ1-6, with D maybe TRBD1 (6 bases). The CDR3 contains 16 residues. The V and J ends lost 2 bases and 7 bases respectively, with 15 bases between them. From germline, CDR1 is MDHEN and CDR2 SYDVKM. This CDR3 is CASSLIPRGTNSPLHF. CDR3 nucleotide sequence: TGTGCCAGCAGTTTAATCCCCAGGGGAACGAATTCACCCCTCCACTTT.

This chain joins TRBV6-5 and TRBJ2-2; 9 bases fit TRBD1. CDR3 length: 15 amino acids. Germline V gives CDR1 MNHEY, CDR2 SVGAGI. After removal of 6 bases from V and 7 bases from J, the junction contained 9 bases not matched to a gene. CDR3 nucleotide sequence: TGTGCCAGCAGACGACAGGGGGAAAAGGGCGGGGAGCTGTTTTTT. Its translation: CASRRQGEKGGELFF.

CDR3 DNA: TGTGCCAGCAGCCCCCGGACTAGCGGGGGCCCCGGGACCCAGTACTTC. It yields the protein CASSPRTSGGPGTQYF. The chain carries TRBV9 and TRBJ2-5; 13 positions agree with TRBD2. The V gene's germline CDR1 is SGDLS and CDR2 YYNGEE. The CDR3 runs to 16 residues. Trimming cost V 4 bases and J 7 bases; bases outside gene matches: 10.

This clone came up once. The gene calls are TRBV12-3 or TRBV12-4 and TRBJ2-1, with TRBD2 matching 11 bases. This CDR3 is 12 amino acids long. V was clipped by 3 bases and J by 16 bases; unmatched bases: 5. The CDR3 bases are TGTGCCAGCAGTTTGGCCGGGACTAGCGGATTCTTC. The encoded protein is CASSLAGTSGFF.